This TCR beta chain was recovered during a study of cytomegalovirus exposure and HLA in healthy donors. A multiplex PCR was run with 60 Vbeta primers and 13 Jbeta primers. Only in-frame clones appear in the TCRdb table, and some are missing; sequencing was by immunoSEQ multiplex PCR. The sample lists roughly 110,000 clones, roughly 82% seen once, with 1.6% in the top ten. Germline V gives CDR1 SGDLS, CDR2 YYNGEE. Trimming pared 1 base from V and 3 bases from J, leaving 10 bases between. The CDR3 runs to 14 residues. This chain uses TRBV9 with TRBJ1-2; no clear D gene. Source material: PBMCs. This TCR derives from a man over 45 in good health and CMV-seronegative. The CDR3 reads CASSVLSGDYGYTF. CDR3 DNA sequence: TGTGCCAGCAGCGTACTCTCCGGGGACTATGGCTACACCTTC.